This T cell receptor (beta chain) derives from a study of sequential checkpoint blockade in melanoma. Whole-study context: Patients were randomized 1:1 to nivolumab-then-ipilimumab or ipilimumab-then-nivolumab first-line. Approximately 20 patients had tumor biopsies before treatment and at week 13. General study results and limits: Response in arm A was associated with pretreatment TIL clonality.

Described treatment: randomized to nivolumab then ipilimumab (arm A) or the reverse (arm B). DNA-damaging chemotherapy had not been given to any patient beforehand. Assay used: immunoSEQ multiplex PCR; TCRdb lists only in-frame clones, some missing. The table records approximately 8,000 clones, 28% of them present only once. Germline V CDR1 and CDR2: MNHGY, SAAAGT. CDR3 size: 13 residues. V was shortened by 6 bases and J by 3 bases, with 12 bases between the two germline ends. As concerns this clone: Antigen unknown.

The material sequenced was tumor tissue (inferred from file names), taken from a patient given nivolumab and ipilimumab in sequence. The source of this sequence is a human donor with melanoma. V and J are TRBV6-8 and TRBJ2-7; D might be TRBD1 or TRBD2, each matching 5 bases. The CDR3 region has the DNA TGTGCCAGCAGACCGGGACCCAGCTACGAGCAGTACTTC. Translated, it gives CASRPGPSYEQYF.